Below, one T cell receptor beta chain is given with its context. Germline CDR1 is SGHTA and CDR2 is FQGNSA. V lost 5 bases and J lost 5; bases outside the gene matches: 6. This CDR3 has 14 residues. This sample stems from a study of blood T cell repertoires in COVID-19. Study-wide context: Samples came from the United States, Italy and Spain, spanning acute and convalescent COVID-19. From T cells, B-cell-depleted T cells, or PBMCs came the material, which was cDNA or gDNA.

In the original processing: The authors estimated nucleated cell counts from reference gene primer amplification. Profiling relied on immunoSEQ multiplex PCR, and the TCRdb table lists in-frame clones only, not all of them. For V, J and clone size, that table is used; D and trimming come from the DNA. Of some 200,000 clones in the sample, around three quarters are singletons; the top ten hold around 5.8%. The origin of this receptor is a woman between 65 and 79 years old with acute or convalescent COVID-19. The chain employs TRBV7-2 and TRBJ2-7, with 10 nucleotides matching TRBD1. Sequenced material: peripheral blood. CDR3 DNA sequence: TGTGCCAGCAGCCTGGGACAGGGGTTCGACGAGCAGTACTTC. It translates to CASSLGQGFDEQYF. Complete variable domain (other parts from reference TRBV7-2 and TRBJ2-7): GAGVSQSPSNKVTEKGKDVELRCDPISGHTALYWYRQSLGQGLEFLIYFQGNSAPDKSGLPSDRFSAERTGGSVSTLTIQRTQQEDSAVYLCASSLGQGFDEQYFGPGTRLTVT.